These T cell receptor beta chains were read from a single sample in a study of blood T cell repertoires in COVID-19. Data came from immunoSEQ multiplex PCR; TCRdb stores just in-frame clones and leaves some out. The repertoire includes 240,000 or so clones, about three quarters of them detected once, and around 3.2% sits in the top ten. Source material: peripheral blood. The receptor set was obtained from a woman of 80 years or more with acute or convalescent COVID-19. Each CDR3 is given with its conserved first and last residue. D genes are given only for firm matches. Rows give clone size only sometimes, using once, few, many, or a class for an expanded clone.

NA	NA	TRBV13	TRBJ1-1	CASSSRQTVWSFF	TGTGCCAGCAGCTCCCGACAGACCGTTTGGTCTTTCTTT
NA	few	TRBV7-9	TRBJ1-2	CASSFGPGGYGYTF	NA
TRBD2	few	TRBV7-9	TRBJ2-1	CASSLVAGGFGEQFF	TGTGCCAGCAGCTTAGTCGCGGGAGGATTCGGTGAGCAGTTCTTC
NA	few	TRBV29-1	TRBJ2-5	CSVEGLEGTQYF	TGCAGCGTTGAGGGACTTGAAGGGACCCAGTACTTC
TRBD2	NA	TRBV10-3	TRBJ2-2	CAISLGLENTGELFF	TGTGCCATCAGTTTGGGACTAGAGAACACCGGGGAGCTGTTTTTT
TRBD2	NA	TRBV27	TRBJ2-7	CASSPAARTSGNYEQYF	TGTGCCAGCAGCCCCGCCGCGAGGACTAGCGGGAACTACGAGCAGTACTTC
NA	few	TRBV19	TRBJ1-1	CASSFLTAEAFF	TGTGCCAGTAGTTTCTTGACAGCTGAAGCTTTCTTT
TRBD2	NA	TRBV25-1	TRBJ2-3	CASSSSGKGTDTQYF	TGTGCCAGCAGTTCTAGCGGGAAAGGGACAGATACGCAGTATTTT
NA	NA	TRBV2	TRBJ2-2	CASSVDGRGTGELFF	TGTGCCAGCAGTGTTGACGGGAGAGGGACCGGGGAGCTGTTTTTT
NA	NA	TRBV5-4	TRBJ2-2	CASSLNRGAGDTGELFF	TGTGCCAGCAGCTTGAATCGGGGGGCCGGGGACACCGGGGAGCTGTTTTTT
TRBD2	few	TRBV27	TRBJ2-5	CASRGSGRPQETQYF	TGTGCCAGCAGGGGTAGCGGGAGGCCGCAAGAGACCCAGTACTTC
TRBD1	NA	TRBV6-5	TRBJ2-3	CASSYSDRAGDTQYF	TGTGCCAGCAGTTACTCGGACAGGGCGGGAGATACGCAGTATTTT
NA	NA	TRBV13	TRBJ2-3	CASSPRPGSRSDTQYF	TGTGCCAGCAGCCCCCGGCCCGGGAGCAGATCCGATACGCAGTATTTT
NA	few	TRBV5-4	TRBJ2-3	CASSLQGLGGDTQYF	TGTGCCAGCAGCCTGCAAGGGCTAGGAGGGGATACGCAGTATTTT
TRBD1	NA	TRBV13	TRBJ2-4	CASSERDRANIQYF	TGTGCCAGCAGCGAACGGGACAGGGCGAACATTCAGTACTTC
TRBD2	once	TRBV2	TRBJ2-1	CASSGLAGEGEQFF	TGTGCCAGCAGTGGACTAGCGGGAGAAGGTGAGCAGTTCTTC
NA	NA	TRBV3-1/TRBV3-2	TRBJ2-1	CASSPGGLNEQFF	TGTGCCAGCAGCCCCGGGGGACTCAATGAGCAGTTCTTC
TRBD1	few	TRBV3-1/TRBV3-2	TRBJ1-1	CASSHRRGPGGNTEAFF	TGTGCCAGCAGCCACCGAAGGGGTCCAGGGGGGAACACTGAAGCTTTCTTT
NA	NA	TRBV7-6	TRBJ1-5	CASSLFPGLTPQHF	TGTGCCAGCAGCTTATTCCCAGGATTGACGCCCCAGCATTTT
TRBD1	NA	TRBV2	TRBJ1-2	CASSEDREIHGYTF	TGTGCCAGCAGTGAGGACAGGGAGATCCATGGCTACACCTTC
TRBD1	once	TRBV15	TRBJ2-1	CATSGKDRGGSLGDEQFF	TGTGCCACCAGCGGAAAGGACAGGGGGGGCAGCCTTGGTGATGAGCAGTTCTTC
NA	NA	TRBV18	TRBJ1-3	CASSPPNYHSSGNTIYF	TGTGCCAGCTCACCACCGAATTATCACAGCTCTGGAAACACCATATATTTT
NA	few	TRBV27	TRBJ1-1	CASIPWGGSNTEAFF	TGTGCCAGCATCCCTTGGGGGGGATCGAACACTGAAGCTTTCTTT
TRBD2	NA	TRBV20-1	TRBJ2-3	CSASSLAGANTQYF	TGCAGTGCTAGTTCCCTAGCGGGAGCCAATACGCAGTATTTT
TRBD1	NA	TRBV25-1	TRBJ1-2	CASSAGTGGPDGYTF	TGTGCCAGCAGTGCCGGGACAGGAGGACCTGATGGCTACACCTTC
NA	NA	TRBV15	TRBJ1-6	CATSRDPGRTGGNSPLHF	TGTGCCACCAGCAGAGACCCGGGCCGGACGGGGGGGAATTCACCCCTCCACTTT
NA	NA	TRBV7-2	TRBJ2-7	CASSLGGQSIYEQYF	TGTGCCAGCAGCTTAGGCGGGCAGAGTATCTACGAGCAGTACTTC
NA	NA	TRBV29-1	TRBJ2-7	CSVSERGYEQYF	TGCAGCGTTTCTGAAAGGGGATACGAGCAGTACTTC
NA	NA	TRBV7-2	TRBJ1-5	CASSSPGIANQPQHF	TGTGCCAGCAGCTCCCCAGGGATCGCGAATCAGCCCCAGCATTTT
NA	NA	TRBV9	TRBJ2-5	CASSVAAGLVETQYF	TGTGCCAGCAGCGTAGCGGCAGGGTTGGTTGAGACCCAGTACTTC